This T cell receptor beta chain was captured by sequencing in a study of blood T cell repertoires in COVID-19. The data were produced by immunoSEQ multiplex PCR, yet TCRdb's version contains in-frame clones alone and is incomplete. The data contain 250,000 to 300,000 clones, 82% of them singletons. V lost 0 bases, J lost 3 bases, and 2 bases stayed unmatched. The CDR3 has 15 residues. CDR1 and CDR2 from the germline V gene are SGHAT and FQNNGV. This receptor was obtained from a young woman with acute or convalescent COVID-19. The source material was peripheral blood. V and J are TRBV11-2 and TRBJ2-7, with 10 bases fitting TRBD1. Here the CDR3 reads CASSLDRDRGYEQYF. The CDR3 DNA reads TGTGCCAGCAGCTTAGATAGGGACAGGGGCTACGAGCAGTACTTC.